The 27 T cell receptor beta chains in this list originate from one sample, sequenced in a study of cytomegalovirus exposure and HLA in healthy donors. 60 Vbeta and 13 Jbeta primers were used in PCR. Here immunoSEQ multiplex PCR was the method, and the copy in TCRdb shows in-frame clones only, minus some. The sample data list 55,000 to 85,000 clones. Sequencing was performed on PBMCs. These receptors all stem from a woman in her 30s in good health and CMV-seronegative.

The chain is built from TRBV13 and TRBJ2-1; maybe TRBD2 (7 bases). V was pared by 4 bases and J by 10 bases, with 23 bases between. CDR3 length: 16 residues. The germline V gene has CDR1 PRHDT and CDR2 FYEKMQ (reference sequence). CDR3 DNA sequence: TGTGCCAGCAGCTCCTTCCGGGACTCGGGGAGGGGGGAGCAGTTCTTC. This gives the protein CASSSFRDSGRGEQFF.

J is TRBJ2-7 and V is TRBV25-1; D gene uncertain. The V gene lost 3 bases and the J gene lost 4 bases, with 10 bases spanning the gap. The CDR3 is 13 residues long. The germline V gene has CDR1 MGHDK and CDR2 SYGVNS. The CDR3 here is CASSEHGLYEQYF. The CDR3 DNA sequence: TGTGCCAGCAGTGAGCACGGTTTATACGAGCAGTACTTC.

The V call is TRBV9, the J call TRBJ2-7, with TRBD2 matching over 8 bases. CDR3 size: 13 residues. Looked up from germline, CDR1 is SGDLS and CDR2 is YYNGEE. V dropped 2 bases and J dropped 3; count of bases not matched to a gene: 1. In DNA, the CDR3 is TGTGCCAGCAGCGTCGGGGGGGACTACGAGCAGTACTTC. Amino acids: CASSVGGDYEQYF.

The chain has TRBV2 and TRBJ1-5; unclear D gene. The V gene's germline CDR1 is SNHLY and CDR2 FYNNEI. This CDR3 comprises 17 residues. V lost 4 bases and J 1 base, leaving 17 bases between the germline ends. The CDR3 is CASSVQRATLSNQPQHF. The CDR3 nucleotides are TGTGCCAGCAGTGTCCAAAGAGCTACTTTGAGCAATCAGCCCCAGCATTTT.

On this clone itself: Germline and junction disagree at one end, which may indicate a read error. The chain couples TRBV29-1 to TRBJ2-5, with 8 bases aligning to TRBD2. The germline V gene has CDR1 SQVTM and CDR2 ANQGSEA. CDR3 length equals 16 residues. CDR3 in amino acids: CSSKFLAGGPQENQYF. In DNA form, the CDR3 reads TGCAGCTCCAAATTCCTTGCGGGAGGACCCCAAGAGAACCAGTACTTC.

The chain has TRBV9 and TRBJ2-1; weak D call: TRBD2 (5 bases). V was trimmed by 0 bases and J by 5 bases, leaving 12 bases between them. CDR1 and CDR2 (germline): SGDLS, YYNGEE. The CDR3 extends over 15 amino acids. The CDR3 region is CASSVGTPRDNEQFF. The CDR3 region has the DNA TGTGCCAGCAGCGTAGGGACTCCCCGGGACAATGAGCAGTTCTTC. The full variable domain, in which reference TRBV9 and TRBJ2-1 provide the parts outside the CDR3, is DSGVTQTPKHLITATGQRVTLRCSPRSGDLSVYWYQQSLDQGLQFLIQYYNGEERAKGNILERFSAQQFPDLHSELNLSSLELGDSALYFCASSVGTPRDNEQFFGPGTRLTVL.

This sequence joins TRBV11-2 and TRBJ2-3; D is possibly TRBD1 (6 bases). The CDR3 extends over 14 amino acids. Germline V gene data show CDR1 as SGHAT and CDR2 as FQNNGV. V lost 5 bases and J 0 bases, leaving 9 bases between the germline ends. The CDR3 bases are TGTGCCAGCAGCAACAGGGTTAGCACAGATACGCAGTATTTT. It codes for CASSNRVSTDTQYF.

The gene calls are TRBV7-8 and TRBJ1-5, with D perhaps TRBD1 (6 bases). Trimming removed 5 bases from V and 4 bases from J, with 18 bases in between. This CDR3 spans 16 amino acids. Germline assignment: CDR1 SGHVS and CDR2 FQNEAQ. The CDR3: CASSLISTGSNQPQHF. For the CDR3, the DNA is TGTGCCAGCAGCCTCATCTCGACAGGCTCTAATCAGCCCCAGCATTTT.

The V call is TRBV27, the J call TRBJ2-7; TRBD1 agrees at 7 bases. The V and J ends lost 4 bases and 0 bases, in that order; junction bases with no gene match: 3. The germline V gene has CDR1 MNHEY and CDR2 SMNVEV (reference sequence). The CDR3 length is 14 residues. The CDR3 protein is CASSSGQNSYEQYF. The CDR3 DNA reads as TGTGCCAGCAGTTCGGGACAGAACTCCTACGAGCAGTACTTC.

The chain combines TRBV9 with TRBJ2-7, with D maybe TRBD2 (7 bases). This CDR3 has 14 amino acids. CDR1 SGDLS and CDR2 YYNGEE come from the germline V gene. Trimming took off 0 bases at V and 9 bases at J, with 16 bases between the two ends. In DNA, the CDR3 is TGTGCCAGCAGCGTAGTCCTCTCCGGGGGGCGGCAGTACTTC. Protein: CASSVVLSGGRQYF.

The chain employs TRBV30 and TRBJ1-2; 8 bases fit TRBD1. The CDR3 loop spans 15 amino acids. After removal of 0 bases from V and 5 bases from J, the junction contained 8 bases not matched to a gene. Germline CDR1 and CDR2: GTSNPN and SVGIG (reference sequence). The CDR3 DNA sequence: TGTGCCTGGAGTGTACTGCGCAGGGGGCAATATGGCTACACCTTC. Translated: CAWSVLRRGQYGYTF.

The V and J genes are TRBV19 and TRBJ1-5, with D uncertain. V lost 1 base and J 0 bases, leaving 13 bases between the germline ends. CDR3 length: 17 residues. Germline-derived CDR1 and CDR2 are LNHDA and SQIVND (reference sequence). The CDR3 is CASSIGEGGYSNQPQHF. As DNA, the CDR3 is TGTGCCAGTAGTATAGGAGAGGGAGGCTATAGCAATCAGCCCCAGCATTTT. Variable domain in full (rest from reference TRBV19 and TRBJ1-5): DGGITQSPKYLFRKEGQNVTLSCEQNLNHDAMYWYRQDPGQGLRLIYYSQIVNDFQKGDIAEGYSVSREKKESFPLTVTSAQKNPTAFYLCASSIGEGGYSNQPQHFGDGTRLSIL.

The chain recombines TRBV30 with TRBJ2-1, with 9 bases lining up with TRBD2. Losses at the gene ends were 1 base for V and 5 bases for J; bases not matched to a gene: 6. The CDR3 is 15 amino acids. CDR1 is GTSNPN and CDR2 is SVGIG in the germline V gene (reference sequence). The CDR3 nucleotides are TGTGCCTGGAGTGCAGCGGGAGGATGGAACAATGAGCAGTTCTTC. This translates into CAWSAAGGWNNEQFF.

The CDR3 nucleotides read TGCGCCAGCAGCTTGGGGGACTTTCCCTACGAGCAGTACTTC. Translation gives CASSLGDFPYEQYF. V gene TRBV5-1 combines with J gene TRBJ2-7; tentatively, D is TRBD2 (6 bases). Germline values: CDR1 SGHRS, CDR2 YFSETQ. V was clipped by 0 bases and J by 2 bases, with 9 bases between them. The CDR3 is made up of 14 amino acids. Looking up the rest from reference TRBV5-1 and TRBJ2-7 gives the full variable domain: KAGVTQTPRYLIKTRGQQVTLSCSPISGHRSVSWYQQTPGQGLQFLFEYFSETQRNKGNFPGRFSGRQFSNSRSEMNVSTLELGDSALYLCASSLGDFPYEQYFGPGTRLTVT.

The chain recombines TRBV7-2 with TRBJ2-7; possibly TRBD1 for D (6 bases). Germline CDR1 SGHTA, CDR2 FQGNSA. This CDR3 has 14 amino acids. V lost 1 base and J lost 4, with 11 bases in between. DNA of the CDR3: TGTGCCAGCAGCTTAGTAAGGGGGAAATACGAGCAGTACTTC. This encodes CASSLVRGKYEQYF.

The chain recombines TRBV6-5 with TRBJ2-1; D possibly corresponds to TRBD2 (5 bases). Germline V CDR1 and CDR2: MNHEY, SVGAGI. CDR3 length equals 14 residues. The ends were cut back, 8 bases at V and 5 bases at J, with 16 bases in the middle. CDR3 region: CASAKPGLNNEQFF. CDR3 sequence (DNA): TGTGCCAGCGCTAAACCGGGATTGAACAATGAGCAGTTCTTC.

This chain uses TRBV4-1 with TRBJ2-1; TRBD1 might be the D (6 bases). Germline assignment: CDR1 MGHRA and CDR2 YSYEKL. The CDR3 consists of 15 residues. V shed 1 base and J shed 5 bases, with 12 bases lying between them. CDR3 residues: CASSQAGAMDNEQFF. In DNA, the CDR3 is TGCGCCAGCAGCCAAGCAGGGGCGATGGACAATGAGCAGTTCTTC.

In nucleotides, the CDR3 is TGTGCCAGCAGTTACGACAGGGGTATCGACGAGCAGTACTTC. Translating gives CASSYDRGIDEQYF. V is TRBV6-5 and J is TRBJ2-7, with 8 bases matching TRBD1. The germline CDR1 and CDR2 sequences are MNHEY and SVGAGI. The V segment lost 2 bases and the J segment 5 bases; nucleotides outside the gene matches: 5. The CDR3 length is 14 residues.

For the CDR3, the DNA is TGCGCCAGCAGTCATCATAGACAGGGGGCTTACAATCAGCCCCAGCATTTT. Its translation: CASSHHRQGAYNQPQHF. The chain recombines TRBV23-1 with TRBJ1-5; 10 nucleotides agree with TRBD1. TRBV23-1 is an open reading frame whose function is uncertain. Trimming removed 3 bases from V and 3 bases from J; junction bases left unmatched: 8. The CDR3 contains 17 residues.

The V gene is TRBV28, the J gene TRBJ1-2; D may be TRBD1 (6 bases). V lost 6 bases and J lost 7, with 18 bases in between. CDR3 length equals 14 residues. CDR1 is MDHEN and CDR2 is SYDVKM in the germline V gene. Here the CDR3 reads CASRTPQGDGGYTF. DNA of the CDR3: TGTGCCAGCAGAACGCCACAGGGTGATGGTGGCTACACCTTC.

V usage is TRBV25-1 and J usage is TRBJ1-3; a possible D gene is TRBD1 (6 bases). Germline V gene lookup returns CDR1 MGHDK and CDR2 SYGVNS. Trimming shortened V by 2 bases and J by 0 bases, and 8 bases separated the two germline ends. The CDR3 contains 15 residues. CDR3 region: CASSEDRYSGNTIYF. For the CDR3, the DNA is TGTGCCAGCAGTGAAGACAGGTACTCTGGAAACACCATATATTTT.

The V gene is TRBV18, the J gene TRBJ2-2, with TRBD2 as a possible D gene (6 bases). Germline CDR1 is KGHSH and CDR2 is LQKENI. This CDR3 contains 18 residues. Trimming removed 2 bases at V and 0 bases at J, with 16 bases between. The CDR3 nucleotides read TGTGCCAGCTCACCATTGGGGCTAGGCGGGGCGAACACCGGGGAGCTGTTTTTT. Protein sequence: CASSPLGLGGANTGELFF.

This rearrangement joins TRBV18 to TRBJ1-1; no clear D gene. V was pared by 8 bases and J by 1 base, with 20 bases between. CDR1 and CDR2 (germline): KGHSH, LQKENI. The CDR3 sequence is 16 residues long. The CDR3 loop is CASLPLEYAPNTEAFF. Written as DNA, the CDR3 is TGTGCCAGCCTTCCTTTAGAATACGCCCCGAACACTGAAGCTTTCTTT.

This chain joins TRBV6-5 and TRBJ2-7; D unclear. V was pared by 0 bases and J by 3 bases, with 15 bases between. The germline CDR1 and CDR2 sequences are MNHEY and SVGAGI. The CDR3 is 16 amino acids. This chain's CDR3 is CASSYSNIHFLYEQYF. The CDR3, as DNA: TGTGCCAGCAGTTACTCGAACATCCATTTTCTCTACGAGCAGTACTTC.

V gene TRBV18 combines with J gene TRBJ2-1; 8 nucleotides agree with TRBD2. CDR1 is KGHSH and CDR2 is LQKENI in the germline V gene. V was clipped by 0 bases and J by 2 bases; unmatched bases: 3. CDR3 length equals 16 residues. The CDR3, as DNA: TGTGCCAGCTCACCACCGGGCGGGAGGACCTACAATGAGCAGTTCTTC. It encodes CASSPPGGRTYNEQFF.

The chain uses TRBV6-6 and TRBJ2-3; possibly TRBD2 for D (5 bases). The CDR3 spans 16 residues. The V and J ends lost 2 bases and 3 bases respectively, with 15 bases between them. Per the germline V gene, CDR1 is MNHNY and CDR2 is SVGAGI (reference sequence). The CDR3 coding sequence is TGTGCCAGCAGTTACGCCGTCGGGGATCGGACAGATACGCAGTATTTT. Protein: CASSYAVGDRTDTQYF.

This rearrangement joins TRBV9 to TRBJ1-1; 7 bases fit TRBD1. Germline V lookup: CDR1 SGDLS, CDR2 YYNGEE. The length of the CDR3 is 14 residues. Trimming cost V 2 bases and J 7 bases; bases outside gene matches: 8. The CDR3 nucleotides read TGTGCCAGCAGCGTCGCCGGGACAGCTAATGAAGCTTTCTTT. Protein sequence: CASSVAGTANEAFF.